This is a list of T cell receptor beta chains from one sample in a study of blood T cell repertoires in COVID-19. Sequenced by immunoSEQ multiplex PCR; TCRdb stores in-frame clones only, minus some. The top ten clones hold 1.5% to 2% of a sample with around 300,000 clones, approximately 90% of them seen once. Sequencing was done on a sample of peripheral blood. The receptor source for this set is a woman aged 25 to 39 with COVID-19, enrolled during active disease. The CDR3 runs from the conserved cysteine through the conserved F or W. The D gene is left open where the match is weak. Clone size is stated in some rows and not others, as once, few, many or a class when expanded.

J gene	clone size	D gene	V gene	CDR3 length	CDR3 protein	CDR3 DNA
TRBJ1-5	once	-	TRBV7-2	17	CASSFRGPLEGNQPQHF	TGTGCCAGCAGCTTCAGGGGCCCTCTGGAAGGCAATCAGCCCCAGCATTTT
TRBJ1-6	-	-	TRBV4-3	15	CASSQGRGYNSPLHF	TGCGCCAGCAGCCAAGGGAGGGGATATAATTCACCCCTCCACTTT
TRBJ1-3	-	TRBD1	TRBV6-5	14	CASSRGTVGNTIYF	TGTGCCAGCAGTCGAGGGACAGTTGGAAACACCATATATTTT
TRBJ2-2	-	-	TRBV24-1	13	CATSDLRGGELFF	TGTGCCACCAGTGATTTGCGGGGCGGGGAGCTGTTTTTT
TRBJ2-6	-	-	TRBV7-9	14	CASSLTSGANVLTF	TGTGCCAGCAGCTTAACGAGTGGGGCCAACGTCCTGACTTTC
TRBJ2-5	-	-	TRBV5-4	15	CASSLVGTTQETQYF	TGTGCCAGCAGCTTGGTCGGGACAACCCAAGAGACCCAGTACTTC
TRBJ1-4	-	TRBD1	TRBV5-1	16	CASTSGQFTRGEKLFF	TGCGCCAGCACTTCGGGACAGTTCACAAGAGGTGAAAAACTGTTTTTT
TRBJ2-3	once	TRBD2	TRBV5-4	15	CASSLGGGVSDTQYF	TGTGCCAGCAGCTTGGGCGGGGGGGTTTCAGATACGCAGTATTTT
TRBJ1-2	few	-	TRBV5-1	14	CASSLVEGDYGYTF	TGCGCCAGCAGCTTGGTTGAAGGGGATTATGGCTACACCTTC
TRBJ2-1	-	-	TRBV6-4	14	CASSEWAGRTSQFF	TGTGCCAGCAGTGAGTGGGCAGGGAGGACTTCGCAGTTCTTC
TRBJ1-1	-	-	TRBV5-1	16	CASSTQQGLLNTEAFF	TGCGCCAGCAGCACCCAGCAGGGATTACTGAACACTGAAGCTTTCTTT
TRBJ1-2	-	-	TRBV7-9	14	CASSLPGAAYGYTF	TGTGCCAGCAGCTTACCAGGGGCTGCCTATGGCTACACCTTC
TRBJ1-1	-	-	TRBV25-1	16	CASSDPQIGGHTEAFF	TGTGCCAGCAGTGATCCCCAGATCGGGGGGCACACTGAAGCTTTCTTT